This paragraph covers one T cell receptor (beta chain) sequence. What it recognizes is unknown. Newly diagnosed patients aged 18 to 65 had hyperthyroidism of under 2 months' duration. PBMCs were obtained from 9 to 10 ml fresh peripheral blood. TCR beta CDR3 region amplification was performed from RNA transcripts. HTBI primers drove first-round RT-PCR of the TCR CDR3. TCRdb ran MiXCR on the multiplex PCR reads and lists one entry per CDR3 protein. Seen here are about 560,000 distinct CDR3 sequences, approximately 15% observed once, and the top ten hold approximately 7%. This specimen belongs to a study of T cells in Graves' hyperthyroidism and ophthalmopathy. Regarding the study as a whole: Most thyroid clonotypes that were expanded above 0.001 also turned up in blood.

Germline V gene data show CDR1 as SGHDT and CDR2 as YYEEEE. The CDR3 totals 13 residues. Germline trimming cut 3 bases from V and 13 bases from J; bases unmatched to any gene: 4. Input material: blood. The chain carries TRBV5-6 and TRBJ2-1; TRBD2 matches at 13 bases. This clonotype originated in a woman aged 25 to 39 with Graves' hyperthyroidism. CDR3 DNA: TGTGCCAGCAGCTGGGGGACTAGCGGGATTCAGTTCTTC. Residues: CASSWGTSGIQFF.